The sequence of this T cell receptor (beta chain) was determined in a study of patients and donors after allogeneic stem cell transplantation. With 7 bases removed from V and 3 bases from J, the gap between germline ends came to 15 bases. The CDR3 has 14 amino acids. One entry per CDR3 protein, called by TCRdb with MiXCR from the RT-PCR reads. In the table there are some 17,000 distinct CDR3 sequences, around a quarter of which are singletons. Sequencing was carried out using blood, either unsorted or a sorted T cell fraction (not recorded which). The clonotype was recovered from a human donor who was either an allogeneic HSCT recipient or a stem cell or donor lymphocyte infusion donor (not recorded which). It is not recorded whose cells these are; they may come from a transplant donor. V and J are TRBV12-3 or TRBV12-4 and TRBJ2-5; weak D call: TRBD1 (6 bases). CDR3 sequence (DNA): TGTGCCAGCACCGAATCAGGACAGAAAGAGACCCAGTACTTC. Its translation is CASTESGQKETQYF.